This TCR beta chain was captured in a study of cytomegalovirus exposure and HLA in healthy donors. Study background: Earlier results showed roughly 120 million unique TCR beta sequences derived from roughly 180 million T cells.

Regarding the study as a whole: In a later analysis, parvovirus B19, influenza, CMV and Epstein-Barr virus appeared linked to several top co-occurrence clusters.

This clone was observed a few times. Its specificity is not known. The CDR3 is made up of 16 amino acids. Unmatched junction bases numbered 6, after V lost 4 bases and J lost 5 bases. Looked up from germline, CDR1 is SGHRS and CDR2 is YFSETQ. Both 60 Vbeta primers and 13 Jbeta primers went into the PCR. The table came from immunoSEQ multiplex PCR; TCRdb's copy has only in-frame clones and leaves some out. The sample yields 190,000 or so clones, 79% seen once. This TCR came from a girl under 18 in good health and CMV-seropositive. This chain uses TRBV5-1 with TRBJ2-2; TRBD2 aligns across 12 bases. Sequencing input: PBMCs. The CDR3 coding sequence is TGCGCCAGCAGCCCCCGGACTAGCGGGGTAACCGGGGAGCTGTTTTTT. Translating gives CASSPRTSGVTGELFF.